The 20 T cell receptor beta chains reported below all come from one sample, sequenced in a study of T-cell reconstitution after alpha-beta-depleted transplantation in children. Unique molecular identifiers featured in how the TCRbeta library was prepared. TCRdb re-called the PCR reads with MiXCR, one entry per CDR3 protein. This table has around 370,000 distinct CDR3 sequences, 10% appearing once. The source material was PBMCs from the stem cell graft donor, sampled from the stem cell graft. The receptors originated from a human donor who donated a stem cell graft to a child with acute lymphoblastic leukemia.

This clonotype has a handful of counts. This chain joins TRBV27 and TRBJ1-2; D is perhaps TRBD1 (5 bases). V was shortened by 0 bases and J by 8 bases, with 13 bases between the two germline ends. This CDR3 is built from 14 residues. Germline V CDR1 and CDR2: MNHEY, SMNVEV (reference sequence). The CDR3 is CASSLSLGVGGYTF. The CDR3 coding sequence is TGTGCCAGCAGTTTATCGTTGGGGGTAGGAGGCTACACCTTC.

The sample holds many counts of this clonotype. The chain is built from TRBV6-6 and TRBJ2-2; no firm D call. Germline CDR1 MNHNY, CDR2 SVGAGI (reference sequence). The CDR3 runs 11 residues. V lost 2 bases, J lost 6 bases, and 1 base lay in between. Here the CDR3 reads CASSYPGELFF. CDR3 nucleotide sequence: TGTGCCAGCAGTTACCCCGGGGAGCTGTTTTTT.

Only a few counts were recorded for this clonotype. The chain uses TRBV29-1 and TRBJ2-7, with TRBD1 matching 7 bases. The CDR3 has 13 residues. The trim removed 3 bases at V and 4 bases at J, leaving 6 bases unmatched. Per germline, CDR1 SQVTM and CDR2 ANQGSEA. The CDR3 loop reads CSVEETGKYEQYF. Written as DNA, the CDR3 is TGCAGCGTTGAGGAGACAGGGAAATACGAGCAGTACTTC.

This clonotype was observed a few times. The chain employs TRBV29-1 and TRBJ2-7; D is perhaps TRBD1 (5 bases). This CDR3 has 12 amino acids. Trimming removed 0 bases at V and 13 bases at J, with 16 bases between. The germline V gene encodes CDR1 SQVTM and CDR2 ANQGSEA. CDR3 protein: CSVEDLGRVLYF. As DNA, the CDR3 is TGCAGCGTTGAAGATCTCGGCAGGGTCTTATACTTC.

At least ten counts were recorded for this clonotype. V and J are TRBV7-2 and TRBJ1-2; D is perhaps TRBD1 (6 bases). V was shortened by 5 bases and J by 14 bases, with 18 bases between the two germline ends. Germline V gene sequence: CDR1 SGHTA, CDR2 FQGNSA. The CDR3 contains 12 residues. The CDR3 nucleotides are TGTGCCAGCAGCATTAGGGGGGTCCCGGGGACCTTC. Translated: CASSIRGVPGTF.

This clonotype occurred a few times. V is TRBV28 and J is TRBJ2-3; TRBD2 aligns across 12 bases. The CDR3 extends over 15 amino acids. The V gene's germline CDR1 is MDHEN and CDR2 SYDVKM. V trimming: 6 bases; J trimming: 3 bases; junction bases outside the gene matches: 4. The CDR3 sequence: CASSRLAGVTDTQYF. The CDR3 bases are TGTGCCAGCAGCAGACTAGCGGGAGTGACAGATACGCAGTATTTT.

The chain couples TRBV12-3 or TRBV12-4 to TRBJ1-2; D uncertain. This CDR3 is 11 amino acids long. The V end lost 3 bases, the J end lost 8 bases, and 7 bases lay between the germline ends. The CDR3 reads CASSLGKGYTF. CDR3 DNA: TGTGCCAGCAGTTTGGGCAAGGGCTACACCTTC.

This clonotype was detected ten times or more. The chain carries TRBV28 and TRBJ2-7; 12 nucleotides line up with TRBD1. The length of the CDR3 is 16 residues. V was pared by 3 bases and J by 4 bases, with 7 bases of the junction left unmatched. Germline V CDR1 and CDR2: MDHEN, SYDVKM. The CDR3 sequence: CASSFGGTGGRYEQYF. The CDR3 DNA follows: TGTGCCAGCAGTTTTGGTGGGACAGGGGGCAGGTACGAGCAGTACTTC.

This clonotype was counted a single time. The chain employs TRBV11-2 and TRBJ2-5, with TRBD2 matching over 13 bases. V lost 0 bases, J lost 0 bases, and 13 bases stayed unmatched. This CDR3 is built from 21 residues. Germline V gene sequence: CDR1 SGHAT, CDR2 FQNNGV. The CDR3 DNA reads as TGTGCCAGCAGCTTAGAGGGGCCCGGGACTAGCGGGATTTGGTACCAAGAGACCCAGTACTTC. This encodes CASSLEGPGTSGIWYQETQYF.

The genes are TRBV3-1 and TRBJ2-7, with D perhaps given as TRBD1 or TRBD2 (5 bases each). The CDR3 is 17 amino acids. Looked up from germline, CDR1 is LGHDT and CDR2 is YNNKEL (reference sequence). V was clipped by 4 bases and J by 0 bases, with 19 bases between them. The CDR3 here is CASSPPRTGPSSYEQYF. The CDR3 DNA reads as TGTGCCAGCAGCCCTCCTCGAACGGGGCCTAGCTCCTACGAGCAGTACTTC.

The chain is built from TRBV27 and TRBJ1-2, with a possible D match to TRBD1 (6 bases). Trimming pared 3 bases from V and 5 bases from J, leaving 10 bases between. Germline CDR1 reads MNHEY; CDR2 reads SMNVEV (reference sequence). CDR3 size: 13 residues. This chain's CDR3 is CASSLSTGYGYTF. The CDR3 DNA sequence: TGTGCCAGCAGTTTGTCGACAGGATATGGCTACACCTTC.

The chain employs TRBV5-1 and TRBJ1-3, with D perhaps TRBD1 (6 bases). V was pared by 5 bases and J by 4 bases, with 16 bases between. Per the germline V gene, CDR1 is SGHRS and CDR2 is YFSETQ. This CDR3 is 15 amino acids long. CDR3 sequence (DNA): TGCGCCAGCAGATTAGACCCGGGACAAGGAAACACCATATATTTT. It is translated as CASRLDPGQGNTIYF.

This clonotype was observed many times. The chain employs TRBV7-9 and TRBJ2-7, with 9 bases that match TRBD1. The length of the CDR3 is 14 residues. V trimming: 5 bases; J trimming: 4 bases; junction bases outside the gene matches: 6. The germline V gene encodes CDR1 SEHNR and CDR2 FQNEAQ (reference sequence). CDR3 amino acids: CASSPRDRVYEQYF. The CDR3 DNA reads as TGTGCCAGCAGCCCGCGGGACAGGGTGTACGAGCAGTACTTC.

The gene calls are TRBV18 and TRBJ2-7; 7 bases align to TRBD2. The germline V gene has CDR1 KGHSH and CDR2 LQKENI. With V trimmed by 1 base and J by 0 bases, 3 bases remained unmatched. This CDR3 is built from 15 residues. The CDR3 nucleotides read TGTGCCAGCTCACCACTGCTAGCGGCCTCCTACGAGCAGTACTTC. Protein: CASSPLLAASYEQYF. Full variable domain (rest looked up from reference TRBV18 and TRBJ2-7): NAGVMQNPRHLVRRRGQEARLRCSPMKGHSHVYWYRQLPEEGLKFMVYLQKENIIDESGMPKERFSAEFPKEGPSILRIQQVVRGDSAAYFCASSPLLAASYEQYFGPGTRLTVT.

This clonotype was counted a few times. The chain is built from TRBV25-1 and TRBJ2-3; D not resolved. Trimming removed 7 bases from V and 6 bases from J, with 8 bases in between. The CDR3 runs to 11 residues. Germline V gene data show CDR1 as MGHDK and CDR2 as SYGVNS. The CDR3 reads CASTELDTQYF. CDR3 nucleotides: TGTGCCAGCACGGAGCTGGATACGCAGTATTTT.

This clonotype appeared a few times. The J gene is TRBJ2-5, the V gene TRBV20-1; possibly TRBD1 or TRBD2 for D (6 bases each). Trimming removed 6 bases from V and 5 bases from J, with 19 bases in between. Germline V gene sequence: CDR1 DFQATT, CDR2 SNEGSKA (reference sequence). This CDR3 has 14 amino acids. The DNA for the CDR3 is TGCAGTGCCCTAGGGGGAGGAGGGTACGAGACCCAGTACTTC. It codes for CSALGGGGYETQYF.

This clonotype has a handful of counts. This chain joins TRBV7-9 and TRBJ2-1; D gene uncertain. Trimming stripped 5 bases from V and 15 bases from J, with 11 bases between. From germline, CDR1 is SEHNR and CDR2 FQNEAQ (reference sequence). The CDR3 length is 10 residues. CDR3 sequence reads: CASSHGQAFF. The CDR3 DNA follows: TGTGCCAGCAGCCACGGTCAGGCGTTCTTC.

CDR3 sequence (DNA): TGCAGTGCTCGTATTCCTAGCGGGGCCACAGATACGCAGTATTTT. Encoded protein: CSARIPSGATDTQYF. The chain couples TRBV20-1 to TRBJ2-3, with 9 bases lining up with TRBD2. CDR3 length equals 15 residues. Unmatched junction bases numbered 8, after V lost 5 bases and J lost 2 bases. The germline V gene has CDR1 DFQATT and CDR2 SNEGSKA (reference sequence).

The rearrangement uses TRBV4-1 and TRBJ2-1, with unresolved D. This CDR3 has 14 residues. Germline CDR1 is MGHRA and CDR2 is YSYEKL. V lost 4 bases and J lost 5, with 12 bases in between. The CDR3 bases are TGCGCCAGCAGCCCTACGCAAGGCAACAATGAGCAGTTCTTC. Translating it yields CASSPTQGNNEQFF.

The DNA for the CDR3 is TGTGCCAGCAGCACGAGCGGGAGGGCCTACAATGAGCAGTTCTTC. This encodes CASSTSGRAYNEQFF. The V gene is TRBV7-9, the J gene TRBJ2-1, with 10 bases identical to TRBD2. The ends lost 5 bases at V and 2 bases at J; junction bases unmatched: 3. This CDR3 has 15 residues. Germline V gene sequence: CDR1 SEHNR, CDR2 FQNEAQ (reference sequence). The variable domain in full, completed from reference TRBV7-9 and TRBJ2-1, reads DTGVSQNPRHKITKRGQNVTFRCDPISEHNRLYWYRQTLGQGPEFLTYFQNEAQLEKSRLLSDRFSAERPKGSFSTLEIQRTEQGDSAMYLCASSTSGRAYNEQFFGPGTRLTVL.